The entry below describes one TCR beta chain. The data derive from a study of shared T cell receptors in the human thymus. Using immunoSEQ multiplex PCR, the repertoire was profiled, and TCRdb retains in-frame clones only, with some absent. The repertoire holds hundreds of thousands of clones, with roughly 86% as singletons. The data also belong to a second study, concerning human thymus T cells. That paper notes: The sample donors, healthy Finnish infants, were having corrective surgery for congenital heart defects. From resections taken during corrective heart surgery, the thymus tissue was obtained. Overlap was high between thymic repertoires from unrelated individuals, as reported in related research.

The source of this sequence is a boy younger than two with a congenital heart defect. Sequencing was carried out using thymocytes.

The CDR3 DNA reads as TGTGCCAGTATCCCCGAAACGAACGGCTCTGGAAACACCATATATTTT. As protein: CASIPETNGSGNTIYF. V and J are TRBV19 and TRBJ1-3; the D is unclear. The CDR3 has 16 amino acids. V lost 7 bases and J lost 0, with 16 bases in between. The germline gives CDR1 LNHDA, CDR2 SQIVND (reference sequence).